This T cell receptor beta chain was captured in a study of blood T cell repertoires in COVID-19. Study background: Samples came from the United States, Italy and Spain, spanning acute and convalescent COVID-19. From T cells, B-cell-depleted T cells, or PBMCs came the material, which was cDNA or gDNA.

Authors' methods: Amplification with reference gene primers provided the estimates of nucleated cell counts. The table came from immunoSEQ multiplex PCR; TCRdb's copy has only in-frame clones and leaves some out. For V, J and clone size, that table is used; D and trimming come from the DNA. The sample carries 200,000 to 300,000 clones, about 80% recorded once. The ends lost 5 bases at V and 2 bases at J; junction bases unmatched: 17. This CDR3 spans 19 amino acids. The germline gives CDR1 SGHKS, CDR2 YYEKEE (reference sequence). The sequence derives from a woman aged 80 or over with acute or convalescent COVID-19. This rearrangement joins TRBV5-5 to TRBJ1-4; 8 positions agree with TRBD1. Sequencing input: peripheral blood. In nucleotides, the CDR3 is TGTGCCAGCAGACAACACCCACACTACCCAGGGGGCACTAATGAAAAACTGTTTTTT. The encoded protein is CASRQHPHYPGGTNEKLFF. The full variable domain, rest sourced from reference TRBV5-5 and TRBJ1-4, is DAGVTQSPTHLIKTRGQQVTLRCSPISGHKSVSWYQQVLGQGPQFIFQYYEKEERGRGNFPDRFSARQFPNYSSELNVNALLLGDSALYLCASRQHPHYPGGTNEKLFFGSGTQLSVL.